The 30 T cell receptor beta chains in this list originate from one sample, sequenced in a study of vaccination and CD4 T cells after COVID-19. Treatment of the sample: roughly 10-day PBMC culture with coronavirus spike peptide pools or control peptides (ViraFEST assay). For these TCRs, the target antigens are not known. Oncomine TCR Beta short-read sequencing was applied to DNA from cultured CD4+ T cells. One entry per CDR3 protein results from TCRdb running MiXCR on the PCR reads. Here the sample spans approximately 15,000 distinct CDR3 sequences, roughly 28% being singletons. The sample comprised cultured CD4+ T cells from blood. All receptors come from a human donor with COVID-19.

In the case of this clonotype: A read error is likely, as this CDR3 ends without the conserved phenylalanine or tryptophan. The CDR3, as DNA: TGTGCCAGCAGTAAAACAGGGGGAGAGAGCTATGGCTACACCTCC. Its protein is CASSKTGGESYGYTS. The chain is built from TRBV2 and TRBJ1-2, with 8 bases fitting TRBD1. Germline-derived CDR1 and CDR2 are SNHLY and FYNNEI. J gave up 4 bases and V 5 bases, and 9 bases lay outside the gene matches. The CDR3 loop spans 15 amino acids.

V usage is TRBV6-4 and J usage is TRBJ2-6, with D possibly matching TRBD1 (6 bases). CDR3 length: 17 residues. V was shortened by 6 bases and J by 1 base, with 16 bases between the two germline ends. The germline CDR1 and CDR2 sequences are MRHNA and SNTAGT. The CDR3, as DNA: TGTGCCAGCAGCGACGGGACACGAACGTCTGGGGCCAACGTCCTGACTTTC. Amino acid sequence: CASSDGTRTSGANVLTF.

The J gene is TRBJ1-6, the V gene TRBV5-4; D is perhaps TRBD1 (6 bases). Trimming took 3 bases from V and 3 from J, leaving 10 bases between them. This CDR3 contains 15 residues. The germline CDR1 and CDR2 sequences are SGHNT and YYREEE (reference sequence). This chain's CDR3 is CASSSMDSYNSPLHF. The CDR3 DNA follows: TGTGCCAGCAGCTCCATGGACAGCTATAATTCACCCCTCCACTTT. Variable domain in full (rest from reference TRBV5-4 and TRBJ1-6): ETGVTQSPTHLIKTRGQQVTLRCSSQSGHNTVSWYQQALGQGPQFIFQYYREEENGRGNFPPRFSGLQFPNYSSELNVNALELDDSALYLCASSSMDSYNSPLHFGNGTRLTVT.

The chain has TRBV7-2 and TRBJ2-7; 8 positions match TRBD2. The CDR3 totals 15 residues. The germline V gene has CDR1 SGHTA and CDR2 FQGNSA. The V and J ends lost 4 bases and 4 bases, in that order; junction bases with no gene match: 9. The CDR3, as DNA: TGTGCCAGCAGCTCCCGATCCGGGGGGGAGTACGAGCAGTACTTC. It codes for CASSSRSGGEYEQYF. The full variable domain, its missing parts supplied by reference TRBV7-2 and TRBJ2-7, is GAGVSQSPSNKVTEKGKDVELRCDPISGHTALYWYRQSLGQGLEFLIYFQGNSAPDKSGLPSDRFSAERTGGSVSTLTIQRTQQEDSAVYLCASSSRSGGEYEQYFGPGTRLTVT.

This clonotype was counted only a few times. The chain joins TRBV12-3 or TRBV12-4 to TRBJ1-2; D uncertain. Trimming pared 2 bases from V and 6 bases from J, leaving 13 bases between. The CDR3 spans 14 residues. The CDR3 DNA reads TGTGCCAGCAGTTTATCCTCTTTCCGGGATGGCTACACCTTC. This encodes CASSLSSFRDGYTF.

The chain is built from TRBV20-1 and TRBJ2-3; 7 bases align to TRBD2. Germline V lookup: CDR1 DFQATT, CDR2 SNEGSKA (reference sequence). V dropped 4 bases and J dropped 4; count of bases not matched to a gene: 5. The CDR3 has 13 amino acids. CDR3 in amino acids: CSATFGGSDTQYF. CDR3 in DNA: TGCAGTGCTACCTTCGGGGGGTCAGATACGCAGTATTTT.

The genes are TRBV5-1 and TRBJ1-1; perhaps TRBD1 as D (5 bases). This CDR3 region has 16 residues. The V gene lost 1 base and the J gene lost 0 bases, with 13 bases spanning the gap. Germline V gene lookup returns CDR1 SGHRS and CDR2 YFSETQ. The CDR3 here is CASSLFGPGMNTEAFF. The DNA for the CDR3 is TGCGCCAGCAGCTTGTTCGGTCCAGGGATGAACACTGAAGCTTTCTTT. The whole variable domain, filled in from reference TRBV5-1 and TRBJ1-1, reads KAGVTQTPRYLIKTRGQQVTLSCSPISGHRSVSWYQQTPGQGLQFLFEYFSETQRNKGNFPGRFSGRQFSNSRSEMNVSTLELGDSALYLCASSLFGPGMNTEAFFGQGTRLTVV.

This clonotype has a handful of counts. The V call is TRBV11-3, the J call TRBJ1-4; no firm D call. V lost 0 bases to trimming and J lost 3 bases, with 8 bases between them. There are 15 residues in the CDR3. CDR1 and CDR2 from the germline V gene are SGHNT and YENEEA. The CDR3 region has the DNA TGTGCCAGCAGCTTAGATGGAGCCTCTAATGAAAAACTGTTTTTT. Translated: CASSLDGASNEKLFF.

This chain links TRBV11-2 with TRBJ2-2, with a possible D match to TRBD2 (6 bases). The germline V gene has CDR1 SGHAT and CDR2 FQNNGV. The CDR3 has 15 amino acids. V lost 1 base to trimming and J lost 5 bases, with 11 bases between them. CDR3 bases: TGTGCCAGCAGCTTAGCCCTCCGGGGGACCGGGGAGCTGTTTTTT. It translates to CASSLALRGTGELFF. The variable domain in full, with the rest retrieved from reference TRBV11-2 and TRBJ2-2, is EAGVAQSPRYKIIEKRQSVAFWCNPISGHATLYWYQQILGQGPKLLIQFQNNGVVDDSQLPKDRFSAERLKGVDSTLKIQPAKLEDSAVYLCASSLALRGTGELFFGEGSRLTVL.

This clonotype was picked up a small number of times. This chain joins TRBV20-1 and TRBJ2-5; tentative D call: TRBD2 (5 bases). The CDR3 sequence is 14 residues long. Germline V lookup: CDR1 DFQATT, CDR2 SNEGSKA (reference sequence). V lost 7 bases, J lost 0 bases, and 15 bases lay in between. CDR3 DNA sequence: TGCAGTGGAGGGATAAACCAGTACCAAGAGACCCAGTACTTC. Its protein product is CSGGINQYQETQYF.

The chain has TRBV7-9 and TRBJ1-2; D possibly corresponds to TRBD1 (5 bases). The ends were cut back, 10 bases at V and 7 bases at J, with 25 bases in the middle. Germline V lookup: CDR1 SEHNR, CDR2 FQNEAQ (reference sequence). The CDR3 totals 15 residues. Here the CDR3 DNA reads TGTGCCACGCCAACCGGGGACCGATCGACGGGTGGCTACACCTTC. Its translation: CATPTGDRSTGGYTF.

This clonotype showed up just a few times. The chain joins TRBV20-1 to TRBJ2-4; a possible D gene is TRBD1 (5 bases). The CDR3 sequence is 16 residues long. Looked up from germline, CDR1 is DFQATT and CDR2 is SNEGSKA (reference sequence). V was trimmed by 5 bases and J by 0 bases, leaving 17 bases between them. As DNA, the CDR3 is TGCAGTGCTTCTACACAGGTGGCCCTAGCCAAAAACATTCAGTACTTC. It is translated as CSASTQVALAKNIQYF.

J is TRBJ1-2 and V is TRBV20-1; D not resolved. Germline V lookup: CDR1 DFQATT, CDR2 SNEGSKA (reference sequence). This CDR3 has 14 residues. V gave up 3 bases and J gave up 3 bases, with 14 bases separating them. CDR3 amino acids: CSASRRTTDYGYTF. CDR3 bases: TGCAGTGCTAGTCGAAGGACGACGGACTATGGCTACACCTTC.

This clonotype has more than one count but fewer than ten. The chain has TRBV15 and TRBJ2-7; TRBD1 or TRBD2 may be the D gene (5 bases each). The germline V and J ends were trimmed by 4 bases and 4 bases, with 17 bases remaining between them. Per germline, CDR1 LNHNV and CDR2 YYDKDF (reference sequence). This CDR3 has 15 residues. The CDR3 reads CATSKAGTSFYEQYF. The CDR3, as DNA: TGTGCCACCAGCAAGGCCGGGACCTCCTTTTACGAGCAGTACTTC.

The genes are TRBV28 and TRBJ1-1, with D possibly being TRBD1 (6 bases). The CDR3 is 13 residues long. Trimming left V 3 bases short and J 1 base short, with 6 bases between. Germline CDR1 and CDR2: MDHEN and SYDVKM. CDR3 sequence reads: CASSLGQNTEAFF. The CDR3 DNA reads as TGTGCCAGCAGTTTGGGACAGAACACTGAAGCTTTCTTT. The whole variable domain, remainder taken from reference TRBV28 and TRBJ1-1, is DVKVTQSSRYLVKRTGEKVFLECVQDMDHENMFWYRQDPGLGLRLIYFSYDVKMKEKGDIPEGYSVSREKKERFSLILESASTNQTSMYLCASSLGQNTEAFFGQGTRLTVV.

The chain employs TRBV2 and TRBJ2-3; 9 nucleotides line up with TRBD2. CDR3 length equals 20 residues. The trim removed 5 bases at V and 3 bases at J, leaving 21 bases unmatched. CDR1 is SNHLY and CDR2 is FYNNEI in the germline V gene. CDR3 sequence reads: CASSTRGRVGGGARTDTQYF. In DNA, the CDR3 is TGTGCCAGCAGTACTAGGGGGCGCGTCGGCGGGGGGGCTCGGACAGATACGCAGTATTTT.

Judged by abundance, this clonotype is medium-sized. The chain joins TRBV12-3 or TRBV12-4 to TRBJ2-3; unclear D gene. V was cut by 6 bases and J by 6 bases, with 10 bases left in between. The CDR3 consists of 12 residues. DNA of the CDR3: TGTGCCAGCAGCTTCAGCAGGGATACGCAGTATTTT. Encoded protein: CASSFSRDTQYF.

This clonotype has more than one count but fewer than ten. CDR3 residues: CASSETGRRIETQYF. The CDR3 DNA reads TGTGCCAGTAGTGAGACAGGGAGGAGAATAGAGACCCAGTACTTC. The rearrangement uses TRBV19 and TRBJ2-5, with D possibly TRBD1 on 7 matching bases. The CDR3 consists of 15 residues. V lost 5 bases to trimming and J lost 4 bases, with 17 bases between them. Germline CDR1 is LNHDA and CDR2 is SQIVND (reference sequence).

This clonotype was seen more than once but under ten times. The chain joins TRBV27 to TRBJ2-3; 14 positions match TRBD2. The germline gives CDR1 MNHEY, CDR2 SMNVEV (reference sequence). V lost 3 bases to trimming and J lost 2 bases; unmatched junction nucleotides: 7. The CDR3 has 18 residues. This chain's CDR3 is CASSFGLAGGRNTDTQYF. In DNA, the CDR3 is TGTGCCAGCAGTTTCGGACTAGCGGGGGGCAGAAACACAGATACGCAGTATTTT.

This clonotype was seen a handful of times. The rearrangement links TRBV12-3 or TRBV12-4 to TRBJ2-2; perhaps TRBD1 as D (6 bases). Trimming left V 1 base short and J 4 bases short, with 10 bases between. There are 15 residues in the CDR3. CDR3 loop: CASSLETGSTGELFF. The CDR3 DNA follows: TGTGCCAGCAGTTTAGAGACAGGATCCACCGGGGAGCTGTTTTTT.

This clonotype has just a few counts. This chain links TRBV11-2 with TRBJ1-2, with unresolved D. The germline V gene has CDR1 SGHAT and CDR2 FQNNGV. Trimming shortened V by 4 bases and J by 4 bases, and 13 bases separated the two germline ends. The CDR3 is 14 amino acids. CDR3 DNA: TGTGCCAGCAGCTCCCTTGGAGGGCTCTATGGCTACACCTTC. Its protein product is CASSSLGGLYGYTF.

This clonotype is a singleton in its sample. V gene TRBV27 combines with J gene TRBJ1-1; weak D call: TRBD1 (6 bases). This CDR3 region has 14 residues. Germline assignment: CDR1 MNHEY and CDR2 SMNVEV (reference sequence). V gave up 5 bases and J gave up 0 bases, with 10 bases separating them. CDR3 nucleotide sequence: TGTGCCAGCAGTGTGGGGGCCATGAACACTGAAGCTTTCTTT. Translation gives CASSVGAMNTEAFF.

The chain joins TRBV4-2 to TRBJ2-2; weak D call: TRBD1 (5 bases). Germline CDR1 reads LGHNA; CDR2 reads YNFKEQ. The length of the CDR3 is 15 residues. With 0 bases removed from V and 6 bases from J, the gap between germline ends came to 11 bases. CDR3 nucleotide sequence: TGTGCCAGCAGCCAAGACAGGGAATCAGCCGGGGAGCTGTTTTTT. It is translated as CASSQDRESAGELFF.

CDR3 residues: CASSGRDRGFVGLFF. CDR3 nucleotides: TGTGCCAGCAGCGGCCGGGACAGGGGGTTTGTAGGGCTGTTTTTT. This sequence joins TRBV7-8 and TRBJ1-4, with TRBD1 matching 11 bases. Per germline, CDR1 SGHVS and CDR2 FQNEAQ. The CDR3 sequence is 15 residues long. The J segment lost 14 bases and the V segment lost 5 bases, leaving 13 bases of the junction unmatched.

This chain joins TRBV20-1 and TRBJ2-7, with 14 nucleotides matching TRBD2. Germline CDR1 is DFQATT and CDR2 is SNEGSKA (reference sequence). This CDR3 contains 14 residues. V lost 5 bases to trimming and J lost 6 bases; unmatched junction nucleotides: 6. The chain's CDR3 is CSAGGLAGAGEQYF. The CDR3 DNA reads TGCAGTGCTGGGGGACTAGCGGGGGCGGGCGAGCAGTACTTC.

Only a few counts were recorded for this clonotype. The chain has TRBV6-2 or TRBV6-3 and TRBJ1-5, with TRBD1 as a possible D gene (5 bases). Germline assignment: CDR1 MNHEY and CDR2 SVGEGT. Trimming took off 4 bases at V and 7 bases at J, with 14 bases between the two ends. The CDR3 contains 14 residues. CDR3 protein: CASSWGPSGQPQHF. CDR3 nucleotide sequence: TGTGCCAGCAGTTGGGGCCCCTCGGGGCAGCCCCAGCATTTT.

CDR3 in amino acids: CASSYSRTSDSPLHF. As DNA, the CDR3 is TGTGCCAGCAGTTACTCACGGACTTCTGATTCACCCCTCCACTTT. V gene TRBV6-2 or TRBV6-3 combines with J gene TRBJ1-6, with unresolved D. Between the trimmed V and J ends, which lost 0 bases and 8 bases, there was a span of 11 bases. Per the germline V gene, CDR1 is MNHEY and CDR2 is SVGEGT. The CDR3 is 15 amino acids.

The chain couples TRBV7-2 to TRBJ2-3; TRBD2 might be the D (6 bases). This CDR3 has 15 amino acids. Trimming shortened V by 5 bases and J by 0 bases, and 12 bases separated the two germline ends. CDR1 is SGHTA and CDR2 is FQGNSA in the germline V gene. CDR3 DNA sequence: TGTGCCAGCAGCATCGGGACTTCTAGCACAGATACGCAGTATTTT. Its protein product is CASSIGTSSTDTQYF. The complete variable domain, with remaining parts taken from reference TRBV7-2 and TRBJ2-3, reads GAGVSQSPSNKVTEKGKDVELRCDPISGHTALYWYRQSLGQGLEFLIYFQGNSAPDKSGLPSDRFSAERTGGSVSTLTIQRTQQEDSAVYLCASSIGTSSTDTQYFGPGTRLTVL.

CDR3 in amino acids: CASRIQRDYTF. In DNA form, the CDR3 reads TGTGCCAGCAGAATACAGAGGGACTACACCTTC. The genes are TRBV28 and TRBJ1-2, with no clear D. Germline V gene data show CDR1 as MDHEN and CDR2 as SYDVKM. This CDR3 contains 11 residues. V lost 6 bases and J lost 10, with 12 bases in between.

The V gene is TRBV12-3 or TRBV12-4, the J gene TRBJ1-2; D is unclear. The V end was cut by 5 bases, the J end by 0 bases, with 7 bases between. CDR3 length: 13 residues. CDR3 DNA: TGTGCCAGCAGTATCGGGGCTAACTATGGCTACACCTTC. Its translation is CASSIGANYGYTF.